This T cell receptor beta chain was recovered during a study of technical replicates of blood from several donors. The data were produced by immunoSEQ multiplex PCR, yet TCRdb's version contains in-frame clones alone and is incomplete. Among approximately 95,000 clones listed, about 95% were seen once. The TCR comes from a human donor in good health. Sequences were obtained from T cells isolated from PBMCs.

The CDR3 DNA reads as TGTGCCAGCAGTTTCACACCCCGACGGACAAGCTATGGCTACACCTTC. Amino acids: CASSFTPRRTSYGYTF. The gene calls are TRBV28 and TRBJ1-2, with a tentative D call TRBD1 (5 bases). The germline V and J ends were trimmed by 3 bases and 4 bases, with 18 bases remaining between them. CDR1 and CDR2 from the germline V gene are MDHEN and SYDVKM. The CDR3 consists of 16 residues.